These T cell receptor beta chains were read from a single sample in a study of cytomegalovirus exposure and HLA in healthy donors. Profiling relied on immunoSEQ multiplex PCR, and the TCRdb table lists in-frame clones only, not all of them. The sample contains 220,000 or so clones, under 80% of which appear only once. The sequenced material came from PBMCs. These receptors originate from a woman in her twenties or thirties in good health and CMV-seronegative. CDR3s include the opening cysteine and the closing phenylalanine or tryptophan. D genes are given only for firm matches. The listing skips clone size in some rows; elsewhere it reads once, few, many or a size class.

TGTGCCAGCAGCCAGACAGGAGTCAACAATCAGCCCCAGCATTTT,CASSQTGVNNQPQHF,15,NA,TRBV6-1,NA,TRBJ1-5
TGTGCCAGCAGCTTAGTGGGCAATCAGCCGCAGCATTTT,CASSLVGNQPQHF,13,NA,TRBV7-8,NA,TRBJ1-5
TGCGCCAGCAGCCACTCGGCTAGCGGCACAGATACGCAGTATTTT,CASSHSASGTDTQYF,15,NA,TRBV4-1,NA,TRBJ2-3
TGTGCCATCAAGCCAGGGTTTTCGGAAACAGATACGCAGTATTTT,CAIKPGFSETDTQYF,15,NA,TRBV10-3,NA,TRBJ2-3
TGTGCCAGCAGTTTATCAGCGTTGGATTACAATGAGCAGTTCTTC,CASSLSALDYNEQFF,15,NA,TRBV27,NA,TRBJ2-1
TGTGCCAGCAGTCGTGCCCCCCAGGACTACACCTTC,CASSRAPQDYTF,12,NA,TRBV5-6,NA,TRBJ1-2
TGTGCCAGCAGCCAGGAACCGGGGTCCCCCGAGGGAAATACGCAGTATTTT,CASSQEPGSPEGNTQYF,17,NA,TRBV4-2,NA,TRBJ2-3
TGTGCCAGCAGTCGCTTCGAGGGGGGGGACACTGAAGCTTTCTTT,CASSRFEGGDTEAFF,15,few,TRBV6-6,NA,TRBJ1-1
TGTGCCAGCAGGCGCGACAGAAATCAGCCCCAGCATTTT,CASRRDRNQPQHF,13,NA,TRBV6-6,NA,TRBJ1-5
TGCGCCAGCAGCCCGGGGACAGGGGGCAATTCACCCCTCCACTTT,CASSPGTGGNSPLHF,15,once,TRBV4-1,TRBD1,TRBJ1-6
TGTGCCAGCAGCGATGACAGGGGCACAGATACGCAGTATTTT,CASSDDRGTDTQYF,14,NA,TRBV9,TRBD1,TRBJ2-3
TGTGCCAGCAGCCCCTATGACAGGGAACACGAGCAGTACTTC,CASSPYDREHEQYF,14,few,TRBV5-4,TRBD1,TRBJ2-7
TGCGCCAGCACCAAACAGCTTGGGGACAGGGGGTTCGGCACCGGGGAGCTGTTTTTT,CASTKQLGDRGFGTGELFF,19,NA,TRBV5-1,TRBD1,TRBJ2-2
TGTGCCAGCAGCCTTACCGGGACTAGGTTTCAGGTGGACACCGGGGAGCTGTTTTTT,CASSLTGTRFQVDTGELFF,19,once,TRBV4-2,TRBD2,TRBJ2-2
TGTGCCAGCAGTGGGGACAGAGCCTACGAGCAGTACTTC,CASSGDRAYEQYF,13,few,TRBV6-1,TRBD1,TRBJ2-7
TGTGCTAGTGGCCCCACAGGGCGTCAGCCCCAGCATTTT,CASGPTGRQPQHF,13,few,TRBV12-5,NA,TRBJ1-5
TGCGCCAGCAGCCCGGACTGGAATGAGCAGTTCTTC,CASSPDWNEQFF,12,NA,TRBV5-1,NA,TRBJ2-1
TGTGCCAGCATGGGGGCGCGGGACACTGAAGCTTTCTTT,CASMGARDTEAFF,13,NA,TRBV14,NA,TRBJ1-1
TGTGCCACCGCAGCCGGGGAGAGGTCCTACAATGAGCAGTTCTTC,CATAAGERSYNEQFF,15,NA,TRBV10-3,NA,TRBJ2-1
TGCGCCAGCAACCGGGACATTGCGGAGACCCAGTACTTC,CASNRDIAETQYF,13,NA,TRBV5-1,NA,TRBJ2-5
TGCAGCGTTGGCGGGCTAGCGGGAGGCATCAGCACAGATACGCAGTATTTT,CSVGGLAGGISTDTQYF,17,NA,TRBV29-1,TRBD2,TRBJ2-3
TGTGCCGGTGGAGCGGGGTACCAAGAGACCCAGTACTTC,CAGGAGYQETQYF,13,NA,TRBV2,TRBD2,TRBJ2-5
TGTGTCAGCAGCGTAGGATTGGGGGGGGAAACCTACGAGCAGTACTTC,CVSSVGLGGETYEQYF,16,NA,TRBV9,TRBD2,TRBJ2-7
TGCGCCAGCAGCTTGGAGACAGGGGGAAATTCACCCCTCCACTTT,CASSLETGGNSPLHF,15,NA,TRBV5-1,TRBD1,TRBJ1-6
TGTGCCAGCAGCGGGACTAGCGGGTTCAGCACAGATACGCAGTATTTT,CASSGTSGFSTDTQYF,16,NA,TRBV9,TRBD2,TRBJ2-3
TGTGCCAGCAGCCGGGGACTTAGCTCCTACAATGAGCAGTTCTTC,CASSRGLSSYNEQFF,15,NA,TRBV14,NA,TRBJ2-1
TGTGCCAGCAGCTCTCCAGGGAAAAGGGATCAGCCCCAGCATTTT,CASSSPGKRDQPQHF,15,NA,TRBV7-2,NA,TRBJ1-5
TGTGCCAGCAGCGGACAGGATAGTCAGCCCCAGCATTTT,CASSGQDSQPQHF,13,NA,TRBV6-1,TRBD1,TRBJ1-5
TGCGCCAGCAGCTTGGGGTCTAGCGGGAGGGAGACCCAGTACTTC,CASSLGSSGRETQYF,15,few,TRBV5-1,TRBD2,TRBJ2-5
TGTGCCAGCAGGTCCCCGGACACTTACAATGAGCAGTTCTTC,CASRSPDTYNEQFF,14,NA,TRBV2,NA,TRBJ2-1
TGCGCCAGCAGCCAAGATCCTACGTTGACCTACGAGCAGTACTTC,CASSQDPTLTYEQYF,15,NA,TRBV4-1,NA,TRBJ2-7
TGTGCCAGTAGTATTAGCGGGGCTCAAGAGGCCCAGTACTTC,CASSISGAQEAQYF,14,NA,TRBV19,TRBD2,TRBJ2-5
TGTGCCAGCAGTGAAATCGGACAGGGTAATGGCTACACCTTC,CASSEIGQGNGYTF,14,NA,TRBV6-1,TRBD1,TRBJ1-2
TGTGCCAGTAGTATGCGGACAGCTGCTAGGGGCTACACCTTC,CASSMRTAARGYTF,14,NA,TRBV19,NA,TRBJ1-2
TGTGCCAGCACCGTTAGCGGGGTTCACAATGAGCAGTTCTTC,CASTVSGVHNEQFF,14,few,TRBV11-2,TRBD2,TRBJ2-1
TGTGCCAGCTCACGTGGGGGCTACGATGAGCAGTTCTTC,CASSRGGYDEQFF,13,NA,TRBV18,NA,TRBJ2-1
TGTGCCAGCAGTTCAGGACACGACGTGCATTTT,CASSSGHDVHF,11,NA,TRBV6-6,NA,TRBJ1-5
TGCGCCAGCAGCTTGGACTCGAACTATGGCTACACCTTC,CASSLDSNYGYTF,13,once,TRBV5-1,NA,TRBJ1-2
TGTGCCAGCAGCAGGGGGGGCACCGGGGAGCTGTTTTTT,CASSRGGTGELFF,13,few,TRBV21-1,NA,TRBJ2-2
TGTGCCAGCAGCCCGAGACAGGGATACTATGGCTACACCTTC,CASSPRQGYYGYTF,14,NA,TRBV14,TRBD1,TRBJ1-2
TGTGCCAGCAGCTTTACAGGGAAGTGGCACACCGGGGAGCTGTTTTTT,CASSFTGKWHTGELFF,16,NA,TRBV7-9,NA,TRBJ2-2
TGTGCCAGTAGTATAGAACTAGACACCGGGGAGCTGTTTTTT,CASSIELDTGELFF,14,few,TRBV19,NA,TRBJ2-2
TGTGCCAGCAGCCCCCGTGTTTCCTCGACAGGGGCGACCCCCTACGAGCAGTACTTC,CASSPRVSSTGATPYEQYF,19,NA,TRBV14,TRBD1,TRBJ2-7
TGTGCCAGCAGCGTAGGACCGGGACTAAACACAGATACGCAGTATTTT,CASSVGPGLNTDTQYF,16,NA,TRBV9,TRBD2,TRBJ2-3
TGCGCCAGCAGCGCGGACAGTTCGGGGGAAAAACTGTTTTTT,CASSADSSGEKLFF,14,NA,TRBV5-1,NA,TRBJ1-4
TGCGCCAGCAGCTGGACTAGCGGGAGCACAGATACGCAGTATTTT,CASSWTSGSTDTQYF,15,NA,TRBV5-1,TRBD2,TRBJ2-3
TGTGCCAGCAGCCCCGGGGTTCCGAAGCCCTACGAGCAGTACTTC,CASSPGVPKPYEQYF,15,NA,TRBV5-5,NA,TRBJ2-7
TGTGCTAGCAGCTTAGCGCACAGCACTGAAGCTTTCTTT,CASSLAHSTEAFF,13,NA,TRBV7-7,NA,TRBJ1-1
TGTGCCAGCAGTTTAGGGACTGGCTACAATGAGCAGTTCTTC,CASSLGTGYNEQFF,14,NA,TRBV27,NA,TRBJ2-1
TGTTCCAGCAGCTCACCCCCCTCGACAGTCTCTTTTTACGAGCAGTACTTC,CSSSSPPSTVSFYEQYF,17,NA,TRBV7-9,NA,TRBJ2-7
TGTGCCAGCAGCTTAAATCAGGGGTGGACGCAGTATTTT,CASSLNQGWTQYF,13,NA,TRBV7-3,NA,TRBJ2-3
TGTGCCATCAGTGAAGGACAGCCTGGAAAACTGTTTTTT,CAISEGQPGKLFF,13,few,TRBV10-3,NA,TRBJ1-4
TGTGCTAGTGCCCCTTTCGCTAAGACCCAGTACTTC,CASAPFAKTQYF,12,NA,TRBV12-5,NA,TRBJ2-5
TGTGCCAGCAGCGTAGGGAGACAGGGGCCAAACACCGGGGAGCTGTTTTTT,CASSVGRQGPNTGELFF,17,NA,TRBV9,TRBD1,TRBJ2-2